What follows are 27 T cell receptor beta chains derived from one specimen sequenced in a study of cytomegalovirus exposure and HLA in healthy donors. 60 Vbeta and 13 Jbeta primers were used in PCR. This table comes from immunoSEQ multiplex PCR, and its TCRdb copy is limited to in-frame clones, with some not included. The top ten clones hold roughly 5% of a sample with 170,000 or so clones, 80% to 90% of them seen once. The material sequenced was PBMCs. These receptors came from a girl aged 5 to 17 in good health and CMV-seropositive.

The chain recombines TRBV5-5 with TRBJ2-5, with no clear D. The J call may be mistaken, given a closer DNA end match to TRBJ2-7. Germline values: CDR1 SGHKS, CDR2 YYEKEE (reference sequence). The CDR3 spans 14 residues. The CDR3 region has the DNA TGTGCCAGCAGCTTGGATCTCCTCTCCTACGAGCAGTACTTC. The encoded protein is CASSLDLLSYEQYF.

V and J are TRBV9 and TRBJ1-4, with 7 bases fitting TRBD1. J gave up 2 bases and V 0 bases, and 1 base lay outside the gene matches. The length of the CDR3 is 15 residues. Germline assignment: CDR1 SGDLS and CDR2 YYNGEE. The CDR3 DNA reads as TGTGCCAGCAGCGTAGAGGGGGCGACTAATGAAAAACTGTTTTTT. This gives the protein CASSVEGATNEKLFF.

The gene calls are TRBV5-8 and TRBJ1-5; TRBD1 agrees at 12 bases. J was trimmed by 6 bases and V by 4 bases; bases with no gene match: 5. CDR3 size: 15 residues. Germline-derived CDR1 and CDR2 are SGHTS and YDEGEE. CDR3 nucleotides: TGTGCCAGCAGCCCCGGGACAGGGGGCATTCAGCCCCAGCATTTT. This sequence encodes CASSPGTGGIQPQHF.

This chain links TRBV19 with TRBJ1-6; 8 bases fit TRBD1. The CDR3 runs to 14 residues. CDR1 and CDR2 (germline): LNHDA, SQIVND (reference sequence). Trimming took 8 bases from V and 2 from J; bases not matched to a gene: 2. The CDR3 DNA is TGTGCCAGTGAACAGGGGGCCTATAATTCACCCCTCCACTTT. This encodes CASEQGAYNSPLHF.

This clone has just one count. The chain links TRBV19 to TRBJ1-1, with TRBD1 as a possible D gene (5 bases). This CDR3 spans 11 amino acids. CDR1 and CDR2 (germline): LNHDA, SQIVND (reference sequence). V was pared by 6 bases and J by 7 bases, with 9 bases between. CDR3 residues: CASRGAGEAFF. The CDR3 bases are TGTGCCAGTAGAGGGGCCGGTGAAGCTTTCTTT.

The CDR3 coding sequence is TGTGCCAGTAGTCAGGGACTAGCGGGGGGGAACAATGAGCAGTTCTTC. Amino acids: CASSQGLAGGNNEQFF. The J gene is TRBJ2-1, the V gene TRBV19, with 16 nucleotides matching TRBD2. The V segment lost 5 bases and the J segment 5 bases; nucleotides outside the gene matches: 3. The CDR3 spans 16 residues. The V gene's germline CDR1 is LNHDA and CDR2 SQIVND (reference sequence).

V usage is TRBV18 and J usage is TRBJ1-6; no reliable D call. Trimming cost V 3 bases and J 7 bases, with 13 bases left between them. CDR1 and CDR2 (germline): KGHSH, LQKENI. The CDR3 runs to 15 residues. The CDR3 nucleotides read TGTGCCAGCTCACCCACAGCGGGTAGGAATTCACCCCTCCACTTT. Its translation is CASSPTAGRNSPLHF.

The J gene is TRBJ1-5, the V gene TRBV12-5; tentatively, D is TRBD1 (5 bases). This CDR3 is 17 amino acids long. Trimming took 0 bases from V and 0 from J, leaving 12 bases between them. Germline CDR1 LGHNT, CDR2 FRNRAP. The CDR3 DNA follows: TGTGCTAGTGGTTTGGTACTTTGGGGCTATAGCAATCAGCCCCAGCATTTT. It encodes CASGLVLWGYSNQPQHF. Supplemented by reference TRBV12-5 and TRBJ1-5, the full variable domain reads DARVTQTPRHKVTEMGQEVTMRCQPILGHNTVFWYRQTMMQGLELLAYFRNRAPLDDSGMPKDRFSAEMPDATLATLKIQPSEPRDSAVYFCASGLVLWGYSNQPQHFGDGTRLSIL.

The chain links TRBV2 to TRBJ2-7; D might be TRBD1 (6 bases). This CDR3 region has 10 residues. The V gene's germline CDR1 is SNHLY and CDR2 FYNNEI. Between the trimmed V and J ends, which lost 4 bases and 13 bases, there was a span of 11 bases. The CDR3 loop is CASSGETGYF. The CDR3 coding sequence is TGTGCCAGCAGTGGTGAGACAGGCTACTTC.

The chain joins TRBV5-1 to TRBJ2-2; TRBD2 matches at 8 bases. The germline gives CDR1 SGHRS, CDR2 YFSETQ. The trim removed 4 bases at V and 6 bases at J, leaving 8 bases unmatched. The CDR3 consists of 15 residues. The CDR3 spells CASSPIRGGPGELFF. CDR3 coding DNA: TGCGCCAGCAGCCCCATCCGGGGGGGTCCCGGGGAGCTGTTTTTT. The variable domain in full, completed from reference TRBV5-1 and TRBJ2-2, reads KAGVTQTPRYLIKTRGQQVTLSCSPISGHRSVSWYQQTPGQGLQFLFEYFSETQRNKGNFPGRFSGRQFSNSRSEMNVSTLELGDSALYLCASSPIRGGPGELFFGEGSRLTVL.

The CDR3 region has the DNA TGTGCCAGCAGCCAAGCATTGAGGTGGACAGGTCTCTTTCTCGGCTACACCTTC. Amino acids: CASSQALRWTGLFLGYTF. The chain recombines TRBV4-2 with TRBJ1-2; 7 nucleotides align to TRBD1. CDR3 length equals 18 residues. The V and J ends lost 1 base and 8 bases, in that order; junction bases with no gene match: 19. The germline V gene encodes CDR1 LGHNA and CDR2 YNFKEQ.

This sequence joins TRBV4-1 and TRBJ1-1; 7 bases fit TRBD1. Germline lookup yields CDR1 MGHRA and CDR2 YSYEKL. The CDR3 runs 14 residues. After removal of 2 bases from V and 7 bases from J, the junction contained 7 bases not matched to a gene. This chain's CDR3 is CASSQHDRAGEAFF. CDR3 DNA: TGCGCCAGCAGCCAACACGACAGGGCGGGTGAAGCTTTCTTT.

This chain joins TRBV5-1 and TRBJ2-1, with TRBD1 matching over 10 bases. Germline CDR1 and CDR2: SGHRS and YFSETQ. After removal of 4 bases from V and 8 bases from J, the junction contained 9 bases not matched to a gene. The CDR3 covers 15 residues. The CDR3 DNA is TGCGCCAGCAGCGGGGGGACAGGGGAGATAGATGAGCAGTTCTTC. It codes for CASSGGTGEIDEQFF. The variable domain in full, completed from reference TRBV5-1 and TRBJ2-1, reads KAGVTQTPRYLIKTRGQQVTLSCSPISGHRSVSWYQQTPGQGLQFLFEYFSETQRNKGNFPGRFSGRQFSNSRSEMNVSTLELGDSALYLCASSGGTGEIDEQFFGPGTRLTVL.

This chain joins TRBV7-8 and TRBJ1-3, with 9 nucleotides matching TRBD1. V was pared by 2 bases and J by 4 bases, with 15 bases of the junction left unmatched. This CDR3 comprises 19 residues. The germline gives CDR1 SGHVS, CDR2 FQNEAQ. CDR3 amino acids: CASSLSSGTGTGLGNTIYF. Here the CDR3 DNA reads TGTGCCAGCAGCTTAAGTTCTGGGACCGGGACAGGGCTCGGAAACACCATATATTTT. The full variable domain, its missing parts supplied by reference TRBV7-8 and TRBJ1-3, is GAGVSQSPRYKVAKRGQDVALRCDPISGHVSLFWYQQALGQGPEFLTYFQNEAQLDKSGLPSDRFFAERPEGSVSTLKIQRTQQEDSAVYLCASSLSSGTGTGLGNTIYFGEGSWLTVV.

The genes are TRBV6-1 and TRBJ1-2; 7 bases align to TRBD1. The V gene's germline CDR1 is MNHNS and CDR2 SASEGT. This CDR3 has 13 amino acids. The V segment lost 2 bases and the J segment 5 bases; nucleotides outside the gene matches: 2. The CDR3 DNA reads as TGTGCCAGCAGTGAAAGCAGGGGGTATGGCTACACCTTC. Its protein product is CASSESRGYGYTF.

The chain has TRBV18 and TRBJ1-2; TRBD1 might be the D (5 bases). This CDR3 region has 13 residues. CDR1 and CDR2 from the germline V gene are KGHSH and LQKENI. Trimming removed 2 bases from V and 5 bases from J, with 9 bases in between. CDR3 nucleotides: TGTGCCAGCTCACCAAATGACAGTTATGGCTACACCTTC. Protein product: CASSPNDSYGYTF.

The rearrangement links TRBV9 to TRBJ1-6, with no clear D. V lost 3 bases to trimming and J lost 7 bases, with 5 bases between them. Per the germline V gene, CDR1 is SGDLS and CDR2 is YYNGEE. The CDR3 is made up of 12 amino acids. The CDR3 sequence is CASSASNSPLHF. In DNA, the CDR3 is TGTGCCAGCAGCGCTTCGAATTCACCCCTCCACTTT. Supplemented by reference TRBV9 and TRBJ1-6, the full variable domain reads DSGVTQTPKHLITATGQRVTLRCSPRSGDLSVYWYQQSLDQGLQFLIQYYNGEERAKGNILERFSAQQFPDLHSELNLSSLELGDSALYFCASSASNSPLHFGNGTRLTVT.

This chain connects TRBV27 to TRBJ2-4; D unclear. The CDR3 extends over 12 amino acids. CDR1 is MNHEY and CDR2 is SMNVEV in the germline V gene (reference sequence). CDR3 sequence reads: CVARSAKNIQYF. The CDR3 DNA follows: TGTGTTGCGAGGTCAGCCAAAAACATTCAGTACTTC.

The rearrangement joins TRBV7-9 to TRBJ1-6; D is possibly TRBD1 (6 bases). Germline assignment: CDR1 SEHNR and CDR2 FQNEAQ (reference sequence). The germline V and J ends were trimmed by 0 bases and 0 bases, with 12 bases remaining between them. There are 18 residues in the CDR3. The CDR3 loop is CASSLAPGESSYNSPLHF. The CDR3 DNA reads as TGTGCCAGCAGCTTAGCCCCAGGGGAAAGCTCCTATAATTCACCCCTCCACTTT.

CDR3 DNA sequence: TGTGCCAGCAGTAGACAGGGGGATAACTATGGCTACACCTTC. It is translated as CASSRQGDNYGYTF. The V gene is TRBV25-1, the J gene TRBJ1-2; 9 bases match TRBD1. Germline-derived CDR1 and CDR2 are MGHDK and SYGVNS. The CDR3 is 14 amino acids. Unmatched junction bases numbered 2, after V lost 5 bases and J lost 1 base.

The chain carries TRBV4-1 and TRBJ2-7; TRBD1 might be the D (7 bases). This CDR3 is built from 14 residues. Germline V gives CDR1 MGHRA, CDR2 YSYEKL. V was clipped by 4 bases and J by 7 bases, with 17 bases between them. This CDR3 is CASSLWQGGREQYF. The CDR3 DNA reads TGCGCCAGCAGCCTTTGGCAGGGGGGTAGGGAGCAGTACTTC.

The chain employs TRBV5-1 and TRBJ1-1; D might be TRBD1 (5 bases). This CDR3 region has 15 residues. V lost 4 bases and J 1 base, leaving 14 bases between the germline ends. Germline V gives CDR1 SGHRS, CDR2 YFSETQ. The DNA of the CDR3 is TGCGCCAGCAGCGTAACCAGGGTGGCGAACACTGAAGCTTTCTTT. It specifies CASSVTRVANTEAFF. The variable domain in full, with the rest retrieved from reference TRBV5-1 and TRBJ1-1, is KAGVTQTPRYLIKTRGQQVTLSCSPISGHRSVSWYQQTPGQGLQFLFEYFSETQRNKGNFPGRFSGRQFSNSRSEMNVSTLELGDSALYLCASSVTRVANTEAFFGQGTRLTVV.

The rearrangement uses TRBV7-6 and TRBJ1-5; 8 bases fit TRBD1. V lost 5 bases and J lost 5; bases outside the gene matches: 2. This CDR3 is built from 13 residues. Germline V gives CDR1 SGHVS, CDR2 FNYEAQ. CDR3 in amino acids: CASSPTGDQPQHF. The CDR3 region has the DNA TGTGCCAGCAGCCCGACAGGGGATCAGCCCCAGCATTTT.

The CDR3 nucleotides read TGTGCCAGCAGAGAGGGGCTAGCGGGGCTTCAAGAGACCCAGTACTTC. Amino acid sequence: CASREGLAGLQETQYF. The genes are TRBV2 and TRBJ2-5, with TRBD2 matching over 9 bases. Trimming cost V 6 bases and J 2 bases; bases outside gene matches: 10. Per germline, CDR1 SNHLY and CDR2 FYNNEI. The CDR3 length is 16 residues.

CDR3 DNA: TGTGCCAGCAGTGAAAGGGGGACTAATGAAAAACTGTTTTTT. Protein: CASSERGTNEKLFF. The V gene is TRBV6-1, the J gene TRBJ1-4, with D perhaps matching TRBD1 (6 bases). This CDR3 contains 14 residues. Germline CDR1 and CDR2: MNHNS and SASEGT. Between the trimmed V and J ends, which lost 2 bases and 2 bases, there was a span of 6 bases.

V and J are TRBV7-2 and TRBJ1-1; D unclear. Trimming removed 2 bases at V and 4 bases at J, with 11 bases between. The length of the CDR3 is 14 residues. Germline values: CDR1 SGHTA, CDR2 FQGNSA. The CDR3 coding sequence is TGTGCCAGCAGCTTATCGTCCCAGGTCACTGAAGCTTTCTTT. This codes for CASSLSSQVTEAFF.

The chain employs TRBV4-1 and TRBJ2-3, with a weak D call TRBD2 (6 bases). CDR3 length: 15 residues. Trimming pared 0 bases from V and 2 bases from J, leaving 9 bases between. The V gene's germline CDR1 is MGHRA and CDR2 YSYEKL. The CDR3, as DNA: TGCGCCAGCAGCCAAGAATCGGGGGACACAGATACGCAGTATTTT. It is translated as CASSQESGDTDTQYF.